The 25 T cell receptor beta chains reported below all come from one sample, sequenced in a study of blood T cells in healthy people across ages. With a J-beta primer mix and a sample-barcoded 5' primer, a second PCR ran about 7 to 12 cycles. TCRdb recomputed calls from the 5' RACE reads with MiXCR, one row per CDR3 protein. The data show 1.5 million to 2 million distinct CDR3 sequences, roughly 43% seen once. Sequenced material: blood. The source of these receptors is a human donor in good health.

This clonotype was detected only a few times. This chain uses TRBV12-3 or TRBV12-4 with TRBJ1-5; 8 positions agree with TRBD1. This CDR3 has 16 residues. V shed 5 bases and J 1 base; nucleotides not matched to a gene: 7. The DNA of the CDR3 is TGTGCCAGCAGTACTCCCGGACAGGGCAGCAATCAGCCCCAGCATTTT. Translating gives CASSTPGQGSNQPQHF.

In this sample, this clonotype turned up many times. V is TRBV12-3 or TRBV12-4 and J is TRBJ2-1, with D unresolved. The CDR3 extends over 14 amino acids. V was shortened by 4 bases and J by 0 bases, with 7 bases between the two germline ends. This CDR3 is CASSSMSSYNEQFF. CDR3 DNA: TGTGCCAGCAGTTCGATGAGCTCCTACAATGAGCAGTTCTTC.

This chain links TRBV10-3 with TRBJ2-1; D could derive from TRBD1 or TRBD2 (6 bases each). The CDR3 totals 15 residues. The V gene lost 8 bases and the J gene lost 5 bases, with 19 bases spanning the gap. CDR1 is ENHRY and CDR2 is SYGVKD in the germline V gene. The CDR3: CAIGRRGALDNEQFF. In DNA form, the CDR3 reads TGTGCCATCGGCCGGAGGGGGGCTCTAGACAATGAGCAGTTCTTC.

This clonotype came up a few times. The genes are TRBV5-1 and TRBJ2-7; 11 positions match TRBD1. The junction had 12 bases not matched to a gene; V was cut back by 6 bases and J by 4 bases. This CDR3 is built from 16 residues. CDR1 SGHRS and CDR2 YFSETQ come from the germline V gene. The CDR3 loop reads CASNFGQGARRYEQYF. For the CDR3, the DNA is TGCGCCAGCAACTTCGGACAGGGGGCGCGTAGGTACGAGCAGTACTTC.

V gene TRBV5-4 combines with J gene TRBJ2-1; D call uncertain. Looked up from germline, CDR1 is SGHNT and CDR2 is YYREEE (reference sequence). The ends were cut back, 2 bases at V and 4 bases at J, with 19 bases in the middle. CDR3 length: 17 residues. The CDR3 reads CASSFSWVRVTYNEQFF. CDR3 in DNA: TGTGCCAGCAGCTTCTCGTGGGTCCGCGTCACTTACAATGAGCAGTTCTTC.

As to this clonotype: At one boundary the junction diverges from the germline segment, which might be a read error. CDR3 amino acids: CASCLDPYGNTEAFF. CDR3 in DNA: TGCGCCAGCTGCTTGGACCCCTATGGGAACACTGAAGCTTTCTTT. This chain links TRBV5-1 with TRBJ1-1; D not certain. This CDR3 region has 15 residues. Germline V gives CDR1 SGHRS, CDR2 YFSETQ.

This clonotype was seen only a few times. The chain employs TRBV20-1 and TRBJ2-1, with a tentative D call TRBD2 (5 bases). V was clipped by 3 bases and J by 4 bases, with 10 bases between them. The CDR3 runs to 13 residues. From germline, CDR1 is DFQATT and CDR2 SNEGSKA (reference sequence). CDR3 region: CSARRVAYNEQFF. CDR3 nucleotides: TGCAGTGCTAGGAGGGTGGCGTACAATGAGCAGTTCTTC.

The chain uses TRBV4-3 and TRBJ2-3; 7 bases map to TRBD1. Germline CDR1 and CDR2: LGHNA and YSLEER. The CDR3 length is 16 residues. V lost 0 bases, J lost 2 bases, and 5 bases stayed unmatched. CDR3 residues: CASSQDFRGFTDTQYF. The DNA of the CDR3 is TGCGCCAGCAGCCAAGATTTCAGGGGGTTCACAGATACGCAGTATTTT.

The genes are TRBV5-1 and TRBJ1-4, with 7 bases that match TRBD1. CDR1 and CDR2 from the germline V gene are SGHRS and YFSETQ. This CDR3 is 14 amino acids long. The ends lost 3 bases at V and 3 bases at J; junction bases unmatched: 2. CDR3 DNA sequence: TGCGCCAGCAGCTCCCAGGGGGCTAATGAAAAACTGTTTTTT. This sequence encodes CASSSQGANEKLFF.

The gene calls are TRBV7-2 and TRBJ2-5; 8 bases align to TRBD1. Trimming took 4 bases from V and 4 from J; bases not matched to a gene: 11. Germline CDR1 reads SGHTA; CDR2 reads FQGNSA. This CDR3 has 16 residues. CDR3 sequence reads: CASSSTPGGAGETQYF. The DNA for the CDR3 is TGTGCCAGCAGCTCTACCCCAGGGGGCGCGGGAGAGACCCAGTACTTC.

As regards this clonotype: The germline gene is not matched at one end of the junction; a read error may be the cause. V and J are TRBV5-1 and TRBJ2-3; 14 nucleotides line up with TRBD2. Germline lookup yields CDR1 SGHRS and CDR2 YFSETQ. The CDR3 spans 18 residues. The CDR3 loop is CASSLGGLAGGRTDTQYF. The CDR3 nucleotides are TGTGCCAGCAGCCTAGGTGGACTAGCGGGGGGCCGCACAGATACGCAGTATTTT.

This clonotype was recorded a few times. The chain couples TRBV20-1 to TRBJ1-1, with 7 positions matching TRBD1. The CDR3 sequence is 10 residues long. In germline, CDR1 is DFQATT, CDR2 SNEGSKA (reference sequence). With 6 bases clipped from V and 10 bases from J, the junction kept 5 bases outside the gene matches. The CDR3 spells CSAIDRVAFF. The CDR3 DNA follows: TGCAGTGCCATAGACAGGGTAGCTTTCTTT.

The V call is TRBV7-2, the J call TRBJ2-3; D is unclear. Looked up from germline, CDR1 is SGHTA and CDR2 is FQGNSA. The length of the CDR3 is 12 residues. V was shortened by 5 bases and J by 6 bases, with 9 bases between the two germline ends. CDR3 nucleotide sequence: TGTGCCAGCAGCCCTAACTGGGATACGCAGTATTTT. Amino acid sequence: CASSPNWDTQYF.

CDR3 region: CSASWTGETQYF. Written as DNA, the CDR3 is TGCAGTGCTAGTTGGACAGGAGAGACCCAGTACTTC. The genes are TRBV20-1 and TRBJ2-5; 7 positions match TRBD1. J lost 4 bases, V lost 3 bases, and 2 bases had no gene match. Germline values: CDR1 DFQATT, CDR2 SNEGSKA (reference sequence). This CDR3 is built from 12 residues.

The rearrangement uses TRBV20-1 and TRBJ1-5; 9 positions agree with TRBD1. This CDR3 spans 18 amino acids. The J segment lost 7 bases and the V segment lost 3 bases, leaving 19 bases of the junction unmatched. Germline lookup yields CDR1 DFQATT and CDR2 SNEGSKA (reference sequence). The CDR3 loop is CSASGYNRDRDGWQPQHF. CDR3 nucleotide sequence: TGCAGTGCTAGTGGATACAACCGGGACAGGGACGGTTGGCAGCCCCAGCATTTT.

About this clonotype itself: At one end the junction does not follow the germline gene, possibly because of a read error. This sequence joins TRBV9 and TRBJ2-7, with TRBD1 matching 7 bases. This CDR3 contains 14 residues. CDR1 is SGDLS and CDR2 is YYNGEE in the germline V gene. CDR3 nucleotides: TGTGTCAGCAGCACAAACTCAGGGGGCTACGAGCAGTACTTC. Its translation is CVSSTNSGGYEQYF.

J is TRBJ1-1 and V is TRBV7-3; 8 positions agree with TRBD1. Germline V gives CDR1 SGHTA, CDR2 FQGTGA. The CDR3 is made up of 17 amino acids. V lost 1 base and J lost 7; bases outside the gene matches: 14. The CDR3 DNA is TGTGCCAGCAGCTTAATTGGCCGACAGGGGATGGGGGTTGAAGCTTTCTTT. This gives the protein CASSLIGRQGMGVEAFF.

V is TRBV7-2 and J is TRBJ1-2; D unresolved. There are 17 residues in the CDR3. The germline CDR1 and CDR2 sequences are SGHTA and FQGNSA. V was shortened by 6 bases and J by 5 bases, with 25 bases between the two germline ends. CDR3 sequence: CASRLRVEIPLLYGYTF. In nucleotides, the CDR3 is TGTGCCAGCAGGCTTCGGGTTGAGATCCCGTTATTATATGGCTACACCTTC.

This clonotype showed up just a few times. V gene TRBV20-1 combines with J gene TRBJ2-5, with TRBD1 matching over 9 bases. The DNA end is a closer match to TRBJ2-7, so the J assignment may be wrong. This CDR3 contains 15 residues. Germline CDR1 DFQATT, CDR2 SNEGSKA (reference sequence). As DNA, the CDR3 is TGCAGTGCTAGAGACCGGGACAGGGCGACCTACGAGCAGTACTTC. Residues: CSARDRDRATYEQYF.

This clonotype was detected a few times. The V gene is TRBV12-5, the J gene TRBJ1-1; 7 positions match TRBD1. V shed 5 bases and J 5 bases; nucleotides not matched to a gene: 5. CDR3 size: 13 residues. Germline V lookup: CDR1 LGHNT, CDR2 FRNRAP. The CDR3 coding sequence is TGTGCTAGTGGTCAACAGGGGAGAACTGAAGCTTTCTTT. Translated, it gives CASGQQGRTEAFF.

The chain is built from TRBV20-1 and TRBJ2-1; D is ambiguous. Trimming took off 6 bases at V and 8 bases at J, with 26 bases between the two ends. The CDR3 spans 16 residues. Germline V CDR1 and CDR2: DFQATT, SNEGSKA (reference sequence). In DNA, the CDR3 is TGCAGTGCAGAGAACGATAGGCCTGGCGCTCGGGATGAGCAGTTCTTC. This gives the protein CSAENDRPGARDEQFF.

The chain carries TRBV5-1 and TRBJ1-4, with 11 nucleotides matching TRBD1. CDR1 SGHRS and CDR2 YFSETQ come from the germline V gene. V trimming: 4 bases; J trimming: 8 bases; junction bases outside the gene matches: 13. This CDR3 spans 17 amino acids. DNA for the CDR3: TGCGCCAGCAGCCCCGGGACAGGGGGAGGTGCGGCCGAAAAACTGTTTTTT. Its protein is CASSPGTGGGAAEKLFF.

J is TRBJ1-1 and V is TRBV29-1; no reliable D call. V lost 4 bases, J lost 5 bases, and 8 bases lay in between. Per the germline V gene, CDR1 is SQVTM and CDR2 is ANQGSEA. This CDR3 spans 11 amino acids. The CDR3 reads CSVGLETEAFF. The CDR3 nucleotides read TGCAGCGTTGGACTGGAAACTGAAGCTTTCTTT.

The CDR3 loop reads CASSFQISPLHF. The CDR3 nucleotides read TGTGCCAGCAGCTTCCAGATTTCACCCCTCCACTTT. The chain recombines TRBV4-2 with TRBJ1-6; D gene ambiguous. Germline values: CDR1 LGHNA, CDR2 YNFKEQ. V lost 5 bases to trimming and J lost 9 bases, with 8 bases between them. CDR3 size: 12 residues.

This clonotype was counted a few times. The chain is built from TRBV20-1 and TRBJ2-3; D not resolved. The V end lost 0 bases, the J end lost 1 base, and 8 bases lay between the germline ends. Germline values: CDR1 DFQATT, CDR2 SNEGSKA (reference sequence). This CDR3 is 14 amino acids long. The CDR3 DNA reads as TGCAGTGCTAGAGATGGCCAGGGCACAGATACGCAGTATTTT. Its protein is CSARDGQGTDTQYF.